The 21 T cell receptor beta chains listed next were all sequenced from one sample in a study of beta chain features in type 1 diabetes. Expressed TCRB transcripts were sequenced because the entire RNA isolate underwent reverse transcription. The repertoire was sequenced with immunoSEQ multiplex PCR; TCRdb's copy has only in-frame clones and lacks some. The sample includes about 330,000 clones, approximately 9.9% of them seen just once. Sequencing input: naive CD4+ T cells from blood. Every receptor here comes from a woman younger than 45 in good health.

J is TRBJ2-3 and V is TRBV6-5, with 16 bases matching TRBD2. With V trimmed by 5 bases and J by 13 bases, 6 bases remained unmatched. CDR3 size: 14 residues. Germline CDR1 MNHEY, CDR2 SVGAGI. This CDR3 reads CASSLGLAGGGKYF. The CDR3 region has the DNA TGTGCCAGCAGTCTGGGACTAGCGGGAGGGGGCAAGTATTTT.

V usage is TRBV19 and J usage is TRBJ1-3; D unresolved. The length of the CDR3 is 12 residues. V was trimmed by 7 bases and J by 4 bases, leaving 8 bases between them. The germline gives CDR1 LNHDA, CDR2 SQIVND (reference sequence). The CDR3: CASTWSGNTIYF. The CDR3 nucleotides read TGTGCCAGTACCTGGAGCGGAAACACCATATATTTT.

This clone came up once. V usage is TRBV7-3 and J usage is TRBJ2-2; perhaps TRBD1 as D (5 bases). The CDR3 is made up of 15 amino acids. V was shortened by 4 bases and J by 4 bases, with 13 bases between the two germline ends. CDR1 and CDR2 (germline): SGHTA, FQGTGA. CDR3 sequence reads: CASSSQGVSTGELFF. CDR3 nucleotide sequence: TGTGCCAGCAGCTCCCAAGGGGTGAGCACCGGGGAGCTGTTTTTT.

The gene calls are TRBV28 and TRBJ2-1; TRBD2 aligns across 11 bases. This CDR3 is built from 17 residues. Germline CDR1 MDHEN, CDR2 SYDVKM. Trimming took 7 bases from V and 2 from J; bases not matched to a gene: 10. CDR3 loop: CASNRTSGHPTYNEQFF. Here the CDR3 DNA reads TGTGCCAGCAACCGGACTAGCGGGCATCCCACCTACAATGAGCAGTTCTTC.

This chain uses TRBV2 with TRBJ1-2, with a weak D call TRBD1 (6 bases). Trimming removed 10 bases from V and 4 bases from J, with 19 bases in between. Germline-derived CDR1 and CDR2 are SNHLY and FYNNEI. There are 14 residues in the CDR3. The CDR3: CAKQGFHSSYGYTF. The CDR3 DNA reads TGTGCCAAACAGGGATTTCATTCTAGCTATGGCTACACCTTC. Full variable domain (remainder filled in from reference TRBV2 and TRBJ1-2): EPEVTQTPSHQVTQMGQEVILRCVPISNHLYFYWYRQILGQKVEFLVSFYNNEISEKSEIFDDQFSVERPDGSNFTLKIRSTKLEDSAMYFCAKQGFHSSYGYTFGSGTRLTVV.

This chain links TRBV15 with TRBJ1-1; TRBD1 matches at 7 bases. Trimming took 2 bases from V and 8 from J; bases not matched to a gene: 5. The CDR3 extends over 13 amino acids. Per the germline V gene, CDR1 is LNHNV and CDR2 is YYDKDF (reference sequence). The CDR3 nucleotides read TGTGCCACCAGCAGAAGAGGGACAGCCGAAGCTTTCTTT. This gives the protein CATSRRGTAEAFF.

In the case of this clone: Distinct nucleotide sequences in the sample also encode this CDR3. The rearrangement joins TRBV28 to TRBJ2-7; no clear D. V lost 5 bases to trimming and J lost 3 bases, with 5 bases between them. This CDR3 contains 11 residues. Germline V gene data show CDR1 as MDHEN and CDR2 as SYDVKM. The CDR3 region is CASSLNYEQYF. The CDR3, as DNA: TGTGCCAGCAGTCTAAACTACGAGCAGTACTTC. Filled out from reference TRBV28 and TRBJ2-7, the complete variable domain reads DVKVTQSSRYLVKRTGEKVFLECVQDMDHENMFWYRQDPGLGLRLIYFSYDVKMKEKGDIPEGYSVSREKKERFSLILESASTNQTSMYLCASSLNYEQYFGPGTRLTVT.

The chain is built from TRBV7-9 and TRBJ2-5; D is possibly TRBD1 (6 bases). Germline V lookup: CDR1 SEHNR, CDR2 FQNEAQ (reference sequence). This CDR3 comprises 16 residues. Between the trimmed V and J ends, which lost 0 bases and 2 bases, there was a span of 13 bases. This chain's CDR3 is CASSLARTDVQETQYF. As DNA, the CDR3 is TGTGCCAGCAGCTTAGCCCGGACAGATGTTCAAGAGACCCAGTACTTC.

This clone was found a few times. V usage is TRBV27 and J usage is TRBJ2-7; TRBD2 agrees at 10 bases. The CDR3 is 13 residues long. V lost 4 bases to trimming and J lost 7 bases; unmatched junction nucleotides: 4. CDR1 and CDR2 from the germline V gene are MNHEY and SMNVEV (reference sequence). The CDR3 is CASSSSGSIEQYF. CDR3 sequence (DNA): TGTGCCAGCAGTTCTAGCGGGAGCATAGAGCAGTACTTC.

V is TRBV19 and J is TRBJ2-7, with 14 bases aligning to TRBD2. The J segment lost 4 bases and the V segment lost 5 bases, leaving 4 bases of the junction unmatched. This CDR3 is 15 amino acids long. CDR1 LNHDA and CDR2 SQIVND come from the germline V gene (reference sequence). CDR3 nucleotide sequence: TGTGCCAGTAGTCCCCGGACTAGCGGGAGGTACGAGCAGTACTTC. Translating it yields CASSPRTSGRYEQYF.

The chain links TRBV28 to TRBJ1-1; D is possibly TRBD1 (6 bases). Germline-derived CDR1 and CDR2 are MDHEN and SYDVKM. V was shortened by 3 bases and J by 8 bases, with 13 bases between the two germline ends. CDR3 length: 13 amino acids. The CDR3 DNA is TGTGCCAGCAGTTTTCCAAACAGGGAGGAAGCTTTCTTT. This gives the protein CASSFPNREEAFF.

The rearrangement uses TRBV9 and TRBJ2-1; D unclear. V was pared by 1 base and J by 5 bases, with 7 bases between. The CDR3 consists of 13 residues. CDR1 is SGDLS and CDR2 is YYNGEE in the germline V gene. The CDR3, as DNA: TGTGCCAGCAGCGTAAGATCGGACAATGAGCAGTTCTTC. It encodes CASSVRSDNEQFF.

The sample holds a few counts of this clone. The V and J genes are TRBV9 and TRBJ1-4, with 7 nucleotides matching TRBD1. Unmatched junction bases numbered 7, after V lost 4 bases and J lost 4 bases. CDR3 length: 15 amino acids. Germline V gene lookup returns CDR1 SGDLS and CDR2 YYNGEE. The CDR3 loop reads CASSIGTANNEKLFF. CDR3 DNA sequence: TGTGCCAGCAGCATTGGGACAGCGAATAATGAAAAACTGTTTTTT. Supplemented by reference TRBV9 and TRBJ1-4, the full variable domain reads DSGVTQTPKHLITATGQRVTLRCSPRSGDLSVYWYQQSLDQGLQFLIQYYNGEERAKGNILERFSAQQFPDLHSELNLSSLELGDSALYFCASSIGTANNEKLFFGSGTQLSVL.

The chain couples TRBV5-1 to TRBJ1-1; D perhaps matches TRBD1 (5 bases). Germline CDR1 reads SGHRS; CDR2 reads YFSETQ. V lost 4 bases, J lost 1 base, and 8 bases lay in between. This CDR3 is 13 amino acids long. The CDR3 region is CASSETANTEAFF. The DNA of the CDR3 is TGCGCCAGCAGCGAGACAGCGAACACTGAAGCTTTCTTT.

This clone came up a few times. The rearrangement uses TRBV28 and TRBJ2-7, with 9 nucleotides matching TRBD2. After removal of 5 bases from V and 3 bases from J, the junction contained 5 bases not matched to a gene. CDR1 is MDHEN, CDR2 SYDVKM, per germline. This CDR3 has 14 residues. CDR3 region: CASSVSGRLYEQYF. The CDR3 DNA follows: TGTGCCAGCAGTGTTAGCGGGAGACTCTACGAGCAGTACTTC.

This chain links TRBV5-6 with TRBJ2-3, with no clear D. Deletions cut 2 bases from V and 4 bases from J, with 14 bases between. This CDR3 has 15 amino acids. Germline values: CDR1 SGHDT, CDR2 YYEEEE. CDR3 nucleotide sequence: TGTGCCAGCAGCTTCATGATGTATGAGGCAGATACGCAGTATTTT. This gives the protein CASSFMMYEADTQYF.

In this sample, this clone turned up a few times. The chain has TRBV21-1 and TRBJ2-4; the DNA was not used to check the table's D call, TRBD1. TRBV21-1 is labeled a pseudogene. This CDR3 region has 16 residues. CDR3 amino acids: CASSKFPGGVKNIQYF. CDR3 nucleotides: TGTGCCAGCAGCAAGTTTCCAGGGGGAGTAAAAAACATTCAGTACTTC.

The sample holds a few counts of this clone. V gene TRBV19 combines with J gene TRBJ2-1, with 11 bases identical to TRBD2. Germline V gene lookup returns CDR1 LNHDA and CDR2 SQIVND (reference sequence). The ends lost 5 bases at V and 4 bases at J; junction bases unmatched: 4. The CDR3 covers 15 residues. The CDR3 reads CASSQLAGVYNEQFF. The CDR3 bases are TGTGCCAGTAGTCAACTAGCGGGAGTATACAATGAGCAGTTCTTC.

As to this clone: Other nucleotide sequences in the sample specify the same CDR3. For the CDR3, the DNA is TGTGCCAGCAGCCGACAGGGCTACGAGCAGTACTTC. It specifies CASSRQGYEQYF. This chain uses TRBV6-5 with TRBJ2-7; TRBD1 matches 7 bases. This CDR3 has 12 residues. In germline, CDR1 is MNHEY, CDR2 SVGAGI. V dropped 6 bases and J dropped 3; count of bases not matched to a gene: 2.

The chain recombines TRBV6-4 with TRBJ2-1; 12 bases align to TRBD2. J lost 10 bases, V lost 7 bases, and 11 bases had no gene match. Germline loops: CDR1 MRHNA, CDR2 SNTAGT. The length of the CDR3 is 15 residues. The CDR3 coding sequence is TGTGCCAGCAAACGGACTAGCGGGGTCCTTGGGGAGCAGTTCTTC. Protein sequence: CASKRTSGVLGEQFF.

This clone was seen only a few times. This chain connects TRBV7-2 to TRBJ1-4; TRBD1 might be the D (5 bases). The CDR3 spans 13 residues. Trimming pared 4 bases from V and 12 bases from J, leaving 15 bases between. Looked up from germline, CDR1 is SGHTA and CDR2 is FQGNSA. The CDR3 protein is CASSSQENTELFF. The CDR3 nucleotides are TGTGCCAGCAGCTCACAGGAGAATACTGAACTGTTTTTT.